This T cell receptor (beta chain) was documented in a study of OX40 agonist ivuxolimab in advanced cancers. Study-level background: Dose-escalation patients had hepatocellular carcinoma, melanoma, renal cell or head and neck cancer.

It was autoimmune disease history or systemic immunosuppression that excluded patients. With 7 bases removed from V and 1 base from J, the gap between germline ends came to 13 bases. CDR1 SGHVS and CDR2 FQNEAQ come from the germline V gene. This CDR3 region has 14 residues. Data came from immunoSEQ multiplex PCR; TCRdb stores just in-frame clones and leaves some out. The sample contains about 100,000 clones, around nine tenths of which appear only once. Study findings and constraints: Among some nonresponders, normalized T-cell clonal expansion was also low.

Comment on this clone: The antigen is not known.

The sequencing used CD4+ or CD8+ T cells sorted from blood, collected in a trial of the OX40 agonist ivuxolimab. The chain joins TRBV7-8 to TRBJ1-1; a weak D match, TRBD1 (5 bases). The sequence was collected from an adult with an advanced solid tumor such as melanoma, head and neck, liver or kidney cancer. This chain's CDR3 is CASIDTGTNTEAFF. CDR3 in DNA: TGTGCCAGCATCGATACGGGGACGAACACTGAAGCTTTCTTT.